The rows below give T cell receptor beta chains drawn from one sample of a study of graft-versus-host responses after intestinal transplantation. The protocol was immunoSEQ multiplex PCR, while the TCRdb copy is restricted to in-frame clones and leaves out a portion. Here the sample spans about 93,000 clones, about 93% being singletons. Their target antigens are unknown. The input for sequencing was unstimulated CD8+ T cells sorted from spleen or lymph node cells, taken before intestinal transplant. These receptors were collected from a human donor who received an intestinal transplant. Both conserved end residues are trimmed from each CDR3. The order of the fields is J gene, V gene, CDR3 protein.

J: TRBJ2-3; V: TRBV4-2; CDR3: ASSQVTSGRSATQY
J: TRBJ2-7; V: TRBV27; CDR3: ASSLSGQAYEQY
J: TRBJ2-1; V: TRBV6-1; CDR3: AGGTSTYNEQF
J: TRBJ2-7; V: TRBV19; CDR3: ASSIQGANGFYEQY
J: TRBJ1-2; V: TRBV5-8; CDR3: ASSLISGANYGYT
J: TRBJ1-3; V: TRBV4-1; CDR3: ASSQDPTGGNTIY
J: TRBJ1-2; V: TRBV30; CDR3: AWSPGAGLSNYGYT
J: TRBJ1-3; V: TRBV25-1; CDR3: ASSARGGYSGNTIY
J: TRBJ1-2; V: TRBV27; CDR3: ASSLGIRGYGYT
J: TRBJ1-4; V: TRBV11-2; CDR3: ASSPGTGGIVEKLF
J: TRBJ1-6; V: TRBV18; CDR3: ASSPLALSSYNSPLH
J: TRBJ2-1; V: TRBV27; CDR3: ASSLQGPNEQF
J: TRBJ1-1; V: TRBV7-2; CDR3: ASSLGAGQDLNTEAF
J: TRBJ2-1; V: TRBV2; CDR3: ASSSTGTSGRGEQF
J: TRBJ2-1; V: TRBV4-1; CDR3: ASSQDTGGWLEQF
J: TRBJ1-2; V: TRBV9; CDR3: ASSRSGGITNYGYT
J: TRBJ2-1; V: TRBV19; CDR3: ASSILEAGGQF
J: TRBJ2-5; V: TRBV5-1; CDR3: ASRQGEYQETQY
J: TRBJ1-1; V: TRBV19; CDR3: ASSIGTSFGTEAF
J: TRBJ1-2; V: TRBV15; CDR3: ATSMEVGGLYGYT
J: TRBJ2-2; V: TRBV4-1; CDR3: ASSQVPQGFYGELF
J: TRBJ2-3; V: TRBV6-1; CDR3: ASTIGTGGADTQY
J: TRBJ2-1; V: TRBV7-8; CDR3: ASSLSRQGYNEQF
J: TRBJ2-1; V: TRBV6-1; CDR3: ASSEEPAGGGEQF
J: TRBJ2-6; V: TRBV30; CDR3: AWSGRTASSGANVLT
J: TRBJ2-3; V: TRBV7-8; CDR3: ASSLLAGEADTQY
J: TRBJ2-2; V: TRBV13; CDR3: ASSLGLGSSGELF
J: NA; V: TRBV6-5; CDR3: ASSPSGEMTYEQY